Below, 27 T cell receptor beta chains from the same sample are listed, as sequenced in a study of blood T cells in healthy people across ages. Alongside a J-beta primer mix, a sample-barcoded 5' primer served in a second PCR lasting 7 to 11 cycles. TCRdb independently ran MiXCR on the 5' RACE reads; one entry per CDR3 protein. The data contain 790,000 or so distinct CDR3 sequences, around 50% of them singletons. The sequencing input was blood. These TCRs come from a man older than 75 in good health.

In this sample, this clonotype turned up a few times. This sequence joins TRBV2 and TRBJ2-5; TRBD2 agrees at 7 bases. The J call may be in error: the DNA end matches TRBJ2-7 better. The germline V gene has CDR1 SNHLY and CDR2 FYNNEI. The CDR3 sequence is 15 residues long. CDR3 DNA: TGTGCCAGCAGTGAGTCGGCGGGAGTAGTCTACGAGCAGTACTTC. The encoded protein is CASSESAGVVYEQYF.

The chain combines TRBV5-1 with TRBJ2-3, with TRBD2 matching over 9 bases. With 2 bases clipped from V and 10 bases from J, the junction kept 8 bases outside the gene matches. Germline V gene lookup returns CDR1 SGHRS and CDR2 YFSETQ. The CDR3 is made up of 14 amino acids. CDR3 protein: CASSLGSGGVAQYF. The DNA for the CDR3 is TGCGCCAGCAGCTTAGGTAGCGGGGGAGTCGCGCAGTATTTT.

This chain links TRBV11-2 with TRBJ2-3; D perhaps matches TRBD2 (7 bases). Germline V gives CDR1 SGHAT, CDR2 FQNNGV. V lost 5 bases and J 4 bases, leaving 16 bases between the germline ends. The CDR3 is 15 amino acids. In nucleotides, the CDR3 is TGTGCCAGCAGCCTCGGGGGGCCGAGCGCAGATACGCAGTATTTT. Translating it yields CASSLGGPSADTQYF. The entire variable domain, with the rest obtained from reference TRBV11-2 and TRBJ2-3, is as follows: EAGVAQSPRYKIIEKRQSVAFWCNPISGHATLYWYQQILGQGPKLLIQFQNNGVVDDSQLPKDRFSAERLKGVDSTLKIQPAKLEDSAVYLCASSLGGPSADTQYFGPGTRLTVL.

The chain combines TRBV5-1 with TRBJ2-7; D tentatively fits TRBD1 or TRBD2 (5 bases each). Trimming shortened V by 7 bases and J by 2 bases, and 13 bases separated the two germline ends. Germline V CDR1 and CDR2: SGHRS, YFSETQ. The CDR3 runs to 13 residues. CDR3 nucleotides: TGCGCCAGCGCCCGGGACGCCACCTACGAGCAGTACTTC. Protein product: CASARDATYEQYF.

This sequence joins TRBV7-9 and TRBJ1-4; no clear D. The CDR3 runs 15 residues. CDR1 is SEHNR, CDR2 FQNEAQ, per germline (reference sequence). With 4 bases removed from V and 2 bases from J, the gap between germline ends came to 11 bases. CDR3 sequence (DNA): TGTGCCAGCAGCTCGAACAGTGTGACTAATGAAAAACTGTTTTTT. Protein product: CASSSNSVTNEKLFF.

V usage is TRBV6-5 and J usage is TRBJ2-7; the D gene is possibly TRBD2 (5 bases). This CDR3 is 13 amino acids long. The germline CDR1 and CDR2 sequences are MNHEY and SVGAGI. CDR3 sequence: CSTRASGDYEQYF. The CDR3 DNA sequence: TGTTCAACGAGGGCCAGCGGAGACTACGAGCAGTACTTC.

The chain uses TRBV5-1 and TRBJ2-1; 11 nucleotides match TRBD2. The CDR3 is 20 amino acids. The V segment lost 0 bases and the J segment 4 bases; nucleotides outside the gene matches: 15. CDR1 is SGHRS and CDR2 is YFSETQ in the germline V gene. The CDR3 DNA sequence: TGCGCCAGCAGCTTGGCCGTTTCTAGCGGGAGGACAGAAGGATACAATGAGCAGTTCTTC. It translates to CASSLAVSSGRTEGYNEQFF.

This rearrangement joins TRBV6-6 to TRBJ2-3; 7 bases map to TRBD2. CDR3 length equals 13 residues. CDR1 and CDR2 from the germline V gene are MNHNY and SVGAGI (reference sequence). The V gene end was trimmed by 6 bases and the J gene end by 6 bases; junction bases not matched to a gene: 6. CDR3 protein: CASRGGTGDTQYF. CDR3 nucleotide sequence: TGTGCCAGCAGGGGGGGGACCGGCGATACGCAGTATTTT.

Ten or more counts support this clonotype. The chain has TRBV20-1 and TRBJ2-5, with TRBD2 matching over 7 bases. The germline CDR1 and CDR2 sequences are DFQATT and SNEGSKA (reference sequence). CDR3 size: 15 residues. With 5 bases clipped from V and 4 bases from J, the junction kept 13 bases outside the gene matches. The DNA for the CDR3 is TGCAGTGCTGCGAATGGGAGGGCCGTTTTAGAGACCCAGTACTTC. Its protein is CSAANGRAVLETQYF.

The chain uses TRBV11-2 and TRBJ2-3; TRBD2 is a possible D gene (5 bases). The CDR3 is made up of 14 amino acids. V lost 2 bases and J 6 bases, leaving 12 bases between the germline ends. Per the germline V gene, CDR1 is SGHAT and CDR2 is FQNNGV. For the CDR3, the DNA is TGTGCCAGCAGCTTATTCTCAGCGGCGGATACGCAGTATTTT. Encoded protein: CASSLFSAADTQYF.

In this sample, this clonotype turned up a few times. Just one base apart from a much larger clone, this may be a read error. The chain uses TRBV6-4 and TRBJ2-1; 8 bases fit TRBD2. The J call may be mistaken, given a closer DNA end match to TRBJ2-7. Germline lookup yields CDR1 MRHNA and CDR2 SNTAGT. CDR3 length: 15 residues. This CDR3 reads CASSDQAGDYNEQYF. CDR3 DNA sequence: TGTGCCAGCAGTGACCAAGCGGGAGACTACAATGAGCAGTACTTC.

The chain links TRBV29-1 to TRBJ1-3; tentative D call: TRBD1 (5 bases). Trimming left V 2 bases short and J 2 bases short, with 10 bases between. CDR1 is SQVTM, CDR2 ANQGSEA, per germline. The CDR3 spans 14 residues. CDR3 amino acids: CSVENRGAGNTIYF. CDR3 DNA: TGCAGCGTTGAAAATAGAGGGGCTGGAAACACCATATATTTT.

The chain joins TRBV5-1 to TRBJ2-3; TRBD2 is a possible D gene (6 bases). The germline V gene has CDR1 SGHRS and CDR2 YFSETQ. This CDR3 has 14 amino acids. The V gene lost 5 bases and the J gene lost 0 bases, with 10 bases spanning the gap. The CDR3 nucleotides are TGCGCCAGCAGATTTAGCGGTAGCACAGATACGCAGTATTTT. It is translated as CASRFSGSTDTQYF.

This chain links TRBV6-1 with TRBJ2-5; 7 bases line up with TRBD1. CDR1 is MNHNS and CDR2 is SASEGT in the germline V gene. The V gene end was trimmed by 2 bases and the J gene end by 11 bases; junction bases not matched to a gene: 14. The CDR3 extends over 15 amino acids. CDR3: CASSETGTEPDEQYF. DNA of the CDR3: TGTGCCAGCAGTGAAACGGGGACAGAGCCTGATGAGCAGTACTTC.

Here the CDR3 reads CSALGGRAYNEQFF. For the CDR3, the DNA is TGCAGTGCCCTGGGGGGGAGGGCATACAATGAGCAGTTCTTC. The gene calls are TRBV20-1 and TRBJ2-1; 7 bases fit TRBD2. The CDR3 has 14 residues. Unmatched junction bases numbered 9, after V lost 6 bases and J lost 4 bases. Per germline, CDR1 DFQATT and CDR2 SNEGSKA (reference sequence).

This clonotype has at least ten counts. The chain carries TRBV27 and TRBJ2-3; 9 positions match TRBD2. This CDR3 contains 16 residues. V shed 5 bases and J 3 bases; nucleotides not matched to a gene: 9. Germline lookup yields CDR1 MNHEY and CDR2 SMNVEV (reference sequence). The CDR3: CASSPTSGVLTDTQYF. The CDR3, as DNA: TGTGCCAGCAGTCCGACTAGCGGAGTTTTAACAGATACGCAGTATTTT.

J is TRBJ2-2 and V is TRBV27; 7 bases are shared with TRBD2. The junction had 6 bases not matched to a gene; V was cut back by 6 bases and J by 8 bases. Germline lookup yields CDR1 MNHEY and CDR2 SMNVEV (reference sequence). The CDR3 has 13 amino acids. The CDR3 DNA is TGTGCCAGCAGACCGGGAGGCGTAGGGGAGCTGTTTTTT. Protein product: CASRPGGVGELFF.

This sequence joins TRBV4-1 and TRBJ2-5; 7 bases match TRBD2. This CDR3 has 15 amino acids. The junction had 6 bases not matched to a gene; V was cut back by 1 base and J by 4 bases. Per the germline V gene, CDR1 is MGHRA and CDR2 is YSYEKL. In DNA, the CDR3 is TGCGCCAGCAGCCAAGTGGGCAGCGGGATAGAGACCCAGTACTTC. This gives the protein CASSQVGSGIETQYF.

The chain has TRBV7-3 and TRBJ2-1, with TRBD2 identical over 12 bases. CDR1 and CDR2 (germline): SGHTA, FQGTGA. The CDR3 sequence is 15 residues long. Trimming removed 5 bases from V and 8 bases from J; junction bases left unmatched: 7. This CDR3 reads CASSRGLAGGYEQFF. CDR3 nucleotide sequence: TGTGCCAGCAGCCGGGGACTAGCGGGTGGGTATGAGCAGTTCTTC.

CDR3 DNA sequence: TGTGCCAGCAGTTCCCTCTGGACAGGTAACACTGAAGCTTTCTTT. The encoded protein is CASSSLWTGNTEAFF. This chain connects TRBV12-3 or TRBV12-4 to TRBJ1-1, with 7 bases that match TRBD1. Unmatched junction bases numbered 7, after V lost 4 bases and J lost 2 bases. This CDR3 has 15 residues.

As for this clonotype: This sequence may be a read error, since a much larger clone differs from it by one base. The genes are TRBV4-3 and TRBJ2-1; D is unresolved. The assigned J gene may be wrong: the sequence end matches TRBJ2-7 better. Germline-derived CDR1 and CDR2 are LGHNA and YSLEER. This CDR3 comprises 16 residues. The CDR3 sequence: CASSQALESSYNEQYF. The CDR3 DNA follows: TGCGCCAGCAGCCAAGCACTGGAGAGCTCCTACAATGAGCAGTACTTC.

The chain has TRBV6-5 and TRBJ2-3; 10 positions match TRBD2. Germline-derived CDR1 and CDR2 are MNHEY and SVGAGI. V lost 2 bases to trimming and J lost 4 bases; unmatched junction nucleotides: 15. This CDR3 has 19 residues. The CDR3 nucleotides read TGTGCCAGCAGTTACAGGTCTAGCGGGAGTGGGTCATTGGCAGATACGCAGTATTTT. It codes for CASSYRSSGSGSLADTQYF.

This clonotype was detected a few times. The chain employs TRBV20-1 and TRBJ2-5, with D uncertain. V dropped 4 bases and J dropped 2 bases, with 20 bases sitting between them. CDR3 size: 16 residues. Germline V CDR1 and CDR2: DFQATT, SNEGSKA (reference sequence). The CDR3: CSATPSSNSLQETQYF. CDR3 coding DNA: TGCAGTGCTACCCCCAGTTCTAATTCCCTACAAGAGACCCAGTACTTC.

This clonotype occurred once. This rearrangement joins TRBV7-2 to TRBJ1-5; tentative D call: TRBD1 (5 bases). In germline, CDR1 is SGHTA, CDR2 FQGNSA. This CDR3 spans 17 amino acids. The V end was cut by 4 bases, the J end by 0 bases, with 16 bases between. CDR3 sequence (DNA): TGTGCCAGCAGCTCGAAAGCCAGGGAGAATAGCAATCAGCCCCAGCATTTT. This codes for CASSSKARENSNQPQHF.

This clonotype was counted between two and nine times. The V gene is TRBV5-1, the J gene TRBJ2-3; D is unclear. The CDR3 has 15 residues. The germline V gene encodes CDR1 SGHRS and CDR2 YFSETQ. V was trimmed by 0 bases and J by 2 bases, leaving 10 bases between them. CDR3 region: CASSLEGRNTDTQYF. The CDR3 nucleotides read TGCGCCAGCAGCTTGGAAGGTAGAAACACAGATACGCAGTATTTT.

This clonotype came up many times. The gene calls are TRBV2 and TRBJ2-1; unclear D gene. V was trimmed by 6 bases and J by 1 base, leaving 13 bases between them. The V gene's germline CDR1 is SNHLY and CDR2 FYNNEI. This CDR3 contains 15 residues. The CDR3 region is CASRAQSRSYNEQFF. For the CDR3, the DNA is TGTGCCAGCAGGGCACAGAGTAGGTCCTACAATGAGCAGTTCTTC. The whole variable domain, filled in from reference TRBV2 and TRBJ2-1, reads EPEVTQTPSHQVTQMGQEVILRCVPISNHLYFYWYRQILGQKVEFLVSFYNNEISEKSEIFDDQFSVERPDGSNFTLKIRSTKLEDSAMYFCASRAQSRSYNEQFFGPGTRLTVL.

This chain connects TRBV20-1 to TRBJ2-3; D might be TRBD1 or TRBD2, each matching 6 bases. The CDR3 covers 15 residues. V lost 6 bases to trimming and J lost 0 bases, with 16 bases between them. From germline, CDR1 is DFQATT and CDR2 SNEGSKA (reference sequence). CDR3 sequence reads: CSAVGGGTSTDTQYF. CDR3 sequence (DNA): TGCAGTGCCGTCGGAGGGGGGACTAGCACAGATACGCAGTATTTT.